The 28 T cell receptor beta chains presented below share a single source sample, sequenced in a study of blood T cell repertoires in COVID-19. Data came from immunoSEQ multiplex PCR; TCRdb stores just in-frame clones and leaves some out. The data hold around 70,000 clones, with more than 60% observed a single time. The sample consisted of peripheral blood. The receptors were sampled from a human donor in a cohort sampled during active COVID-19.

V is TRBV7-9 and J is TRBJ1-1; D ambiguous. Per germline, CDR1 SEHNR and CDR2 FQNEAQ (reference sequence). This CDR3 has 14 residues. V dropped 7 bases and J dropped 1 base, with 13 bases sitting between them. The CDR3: CASTISSGNTEAFF. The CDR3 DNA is TGTGCCAGCACCATAAGCTCCGGGAACACTGAAGCTTTCTTT.

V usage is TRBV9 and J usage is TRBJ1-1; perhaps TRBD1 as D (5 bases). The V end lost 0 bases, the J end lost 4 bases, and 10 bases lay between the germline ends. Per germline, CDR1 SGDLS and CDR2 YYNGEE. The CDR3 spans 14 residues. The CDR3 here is CASSVAGGITEAFF. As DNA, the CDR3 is TGTGCCAGCAGCGTAGCGGGGGGTATCACTGAAGCTTTCTTT.

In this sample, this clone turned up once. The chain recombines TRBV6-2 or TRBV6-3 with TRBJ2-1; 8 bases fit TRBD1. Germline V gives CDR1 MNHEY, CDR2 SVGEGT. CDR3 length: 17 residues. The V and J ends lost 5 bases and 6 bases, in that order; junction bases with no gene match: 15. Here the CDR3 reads CASSRGQGAMGLNEQFF. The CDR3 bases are TGTGCCAGCAGTAGGGGCCAGGGGGCGATGGGACTCAATGAGCAGTTCTTC.

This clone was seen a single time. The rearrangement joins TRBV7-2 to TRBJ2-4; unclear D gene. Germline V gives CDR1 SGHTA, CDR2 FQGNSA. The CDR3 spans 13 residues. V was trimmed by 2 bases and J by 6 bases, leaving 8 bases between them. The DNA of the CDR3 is TGTGCCAGCAGCTTAACAGCTACAAACATTCAGTACTTC. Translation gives CASSLTATNIQYF.

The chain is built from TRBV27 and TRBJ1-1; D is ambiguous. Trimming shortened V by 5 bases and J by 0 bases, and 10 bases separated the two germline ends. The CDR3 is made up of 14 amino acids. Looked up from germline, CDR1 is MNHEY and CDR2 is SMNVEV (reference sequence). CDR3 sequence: CASSPYAVNTEAFF. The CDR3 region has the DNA TGTGCCAGCAGTCCCTACGCGGTGAACACTGAAGCTTTCTTT.

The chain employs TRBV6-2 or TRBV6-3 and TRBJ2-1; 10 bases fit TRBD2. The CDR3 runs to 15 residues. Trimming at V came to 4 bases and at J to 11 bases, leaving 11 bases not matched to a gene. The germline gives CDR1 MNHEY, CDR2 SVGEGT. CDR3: CASSFVAGGSKKQFF. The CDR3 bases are TGTGCCAGCAGTTTTGTAGCGGGGGGTTCTAAAAAGCAGTTCTTC.

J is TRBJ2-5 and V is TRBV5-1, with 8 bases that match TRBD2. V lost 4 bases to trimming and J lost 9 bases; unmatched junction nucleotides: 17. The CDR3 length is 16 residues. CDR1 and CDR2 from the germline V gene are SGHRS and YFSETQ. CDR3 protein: CASSIDPGLGGGAQYF. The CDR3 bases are TGCGCCAGCAGCATAGACCCGGGACTAGGGGGAGGGGCCCAGTACTTC.

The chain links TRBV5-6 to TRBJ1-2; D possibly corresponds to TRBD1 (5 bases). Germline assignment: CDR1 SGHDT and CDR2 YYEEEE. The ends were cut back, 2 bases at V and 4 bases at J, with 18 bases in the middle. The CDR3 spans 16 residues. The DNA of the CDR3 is TGTGCCAGCAGCTTCGTATCAGGGCCCCATAGCTATGGCTACACCTTC. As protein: CASSFVSGPHSYGYTF.

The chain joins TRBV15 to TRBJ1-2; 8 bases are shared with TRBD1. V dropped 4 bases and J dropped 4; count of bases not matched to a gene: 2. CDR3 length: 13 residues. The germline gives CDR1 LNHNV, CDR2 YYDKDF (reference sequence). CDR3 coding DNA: TGTGCCACCAGCATGGACAGGGTCTATGGCTACACCTTC. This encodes CATSMDRVYGYTF.

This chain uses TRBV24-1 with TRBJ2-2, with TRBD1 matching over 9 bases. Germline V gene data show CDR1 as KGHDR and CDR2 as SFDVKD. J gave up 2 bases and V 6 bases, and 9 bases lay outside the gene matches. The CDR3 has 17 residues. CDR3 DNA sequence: TGTGCCACCAGTAACGTTGGACAGGGGCGAAACACCGGGGAGCTGTTTTTT. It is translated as CATSNVGQGRNTGELFF.

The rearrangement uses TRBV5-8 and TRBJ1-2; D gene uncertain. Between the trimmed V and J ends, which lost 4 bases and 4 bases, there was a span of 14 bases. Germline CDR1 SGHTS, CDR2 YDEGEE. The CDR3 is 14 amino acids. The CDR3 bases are TGTGCCAGCAGCCGACAAGCGGGTTCCTATGGCTACACCTTC. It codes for CASSRQAGSYGYTF.

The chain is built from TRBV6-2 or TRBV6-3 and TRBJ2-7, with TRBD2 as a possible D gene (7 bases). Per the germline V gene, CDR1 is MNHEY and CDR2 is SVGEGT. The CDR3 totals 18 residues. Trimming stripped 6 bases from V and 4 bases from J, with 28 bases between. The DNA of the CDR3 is TGTGCCAGCAGCCCGCAGCTGGGACAACTGGGGACTATTTACGAGCAGTACTTC. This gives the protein CASSPQLGQLGTIYEQYF.

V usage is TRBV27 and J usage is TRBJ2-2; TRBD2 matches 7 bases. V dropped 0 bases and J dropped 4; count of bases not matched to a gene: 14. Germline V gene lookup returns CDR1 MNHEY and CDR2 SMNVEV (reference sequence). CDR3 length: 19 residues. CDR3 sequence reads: CASSLSMVWEGPGTGELFF. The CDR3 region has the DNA TGTGCCAGCAGTTTATCGATGGTTTGGGAGGGCCCTGGCACCGGGGAGCTGTTTTTT.

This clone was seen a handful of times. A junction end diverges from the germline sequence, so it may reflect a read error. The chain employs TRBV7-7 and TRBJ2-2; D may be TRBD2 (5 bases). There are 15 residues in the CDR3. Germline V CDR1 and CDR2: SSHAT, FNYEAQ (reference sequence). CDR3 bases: TGTGCTAGCAGCTTGAACGGGGCGAACACCGGGGAGCTGTTTTTT. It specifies CASSLNGANTGELFF.

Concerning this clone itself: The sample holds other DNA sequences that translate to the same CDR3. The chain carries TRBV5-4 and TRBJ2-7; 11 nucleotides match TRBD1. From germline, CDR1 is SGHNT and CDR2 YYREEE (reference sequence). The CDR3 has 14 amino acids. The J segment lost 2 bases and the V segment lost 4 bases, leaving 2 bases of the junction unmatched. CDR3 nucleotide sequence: TGTGCCAGCAGCCCGGGACAGGGGGCCTACGAGCAGTACTTC. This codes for CASSPGQGAYEQYF. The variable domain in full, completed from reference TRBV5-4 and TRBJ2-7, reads ETGVTQSPTHLIKTRGQQVTLRCSSQSGHNTVSWYQQALGQGPQFIFQYYREEENGRGNFPPRFSGLQFPNYSSELNVNALELDDSALYLCASSPGQGAYEQYFGPGTRLTVT.

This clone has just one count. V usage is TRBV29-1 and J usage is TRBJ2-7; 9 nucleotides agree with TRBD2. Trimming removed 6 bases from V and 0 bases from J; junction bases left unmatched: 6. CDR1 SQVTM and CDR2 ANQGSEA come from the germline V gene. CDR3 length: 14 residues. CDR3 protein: CSVPSGVSSYEQYF. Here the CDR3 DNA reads TGCAGCGTGCCTAGCGGGGTTAGCTCCTACGAGCAGTACTTC.

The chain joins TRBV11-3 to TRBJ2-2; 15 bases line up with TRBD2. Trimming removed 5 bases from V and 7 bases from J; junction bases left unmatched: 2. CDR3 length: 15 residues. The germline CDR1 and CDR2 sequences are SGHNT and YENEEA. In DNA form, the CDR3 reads TGTGCCAGCAGCCCGGGACTAGCGGGAGGCGGGGAGCTGTTTTTT. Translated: CASSPGLAGGGELFF.

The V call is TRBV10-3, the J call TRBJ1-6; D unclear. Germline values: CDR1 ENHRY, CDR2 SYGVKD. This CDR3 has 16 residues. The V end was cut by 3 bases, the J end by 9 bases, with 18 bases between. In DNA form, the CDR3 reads TGTGCCATCAGTGATGCATCCGCGAGGCCAATTTCACCCCTCCACTTT. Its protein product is CAISDASARPISPLHF.

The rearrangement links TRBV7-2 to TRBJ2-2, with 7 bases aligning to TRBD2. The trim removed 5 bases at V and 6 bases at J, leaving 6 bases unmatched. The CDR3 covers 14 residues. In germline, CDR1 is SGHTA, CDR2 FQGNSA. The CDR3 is CASSLRRGSGELFF. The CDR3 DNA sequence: TGTGCCAGCAGCCTCCGGCGGGGGTCCGGGGAGCTGTTTTTT.

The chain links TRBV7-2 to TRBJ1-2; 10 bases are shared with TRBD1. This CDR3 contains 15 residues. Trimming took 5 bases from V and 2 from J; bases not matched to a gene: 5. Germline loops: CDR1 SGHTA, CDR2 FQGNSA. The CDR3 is CASSPRTGGNYGYTF. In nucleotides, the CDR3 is TGTGCCAGCAGCCCTCGGACAGGGGGAAACTATGGCTACACCTTC.

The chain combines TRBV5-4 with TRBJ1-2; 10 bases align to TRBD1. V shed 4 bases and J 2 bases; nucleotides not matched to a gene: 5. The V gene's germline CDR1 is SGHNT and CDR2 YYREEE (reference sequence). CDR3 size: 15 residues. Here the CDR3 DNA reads TGTGCCAGCAGCCTCAGGACAGGGGGGAACTATGGCTACACCTTC. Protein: CASSLRTGGNYGYTF.

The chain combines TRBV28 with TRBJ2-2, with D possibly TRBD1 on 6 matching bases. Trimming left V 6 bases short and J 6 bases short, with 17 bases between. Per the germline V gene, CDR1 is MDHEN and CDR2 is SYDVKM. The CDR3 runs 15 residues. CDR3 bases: TGTGCCAGCAGCCAAACAGGGTCGGGGCCCGGGGAGCTGTTTTTT. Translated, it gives CASSQTGSGPGELFF.

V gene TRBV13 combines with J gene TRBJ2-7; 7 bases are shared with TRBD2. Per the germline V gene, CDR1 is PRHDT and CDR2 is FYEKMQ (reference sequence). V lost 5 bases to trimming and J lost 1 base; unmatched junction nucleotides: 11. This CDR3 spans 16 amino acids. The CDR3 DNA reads TGTGCCAGCAGCAGATATACGCCCGGGGGGTCCTACGAGCAGTACTTC. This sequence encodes CASSRYTPGGSYEQYF.

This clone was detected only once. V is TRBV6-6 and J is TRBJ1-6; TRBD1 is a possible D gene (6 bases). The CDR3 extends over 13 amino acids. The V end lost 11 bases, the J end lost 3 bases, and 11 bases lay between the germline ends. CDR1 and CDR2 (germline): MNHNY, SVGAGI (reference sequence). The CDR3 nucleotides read TGTGCCGGGGGCCGGGGCTATAATTCACCCCTCCACTTT. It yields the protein CAGGRGYNSPLHF.

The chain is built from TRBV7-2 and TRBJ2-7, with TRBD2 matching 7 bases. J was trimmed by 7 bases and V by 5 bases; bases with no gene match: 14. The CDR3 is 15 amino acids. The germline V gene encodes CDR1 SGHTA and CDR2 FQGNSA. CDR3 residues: CASSKAVSGAGEQYF. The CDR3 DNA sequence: TGTGCCAGCAGCAAGGCCGTCAGCGGGGCCGGTGAGCAGTACTTC. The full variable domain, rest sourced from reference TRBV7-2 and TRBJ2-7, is GAGVSQSPSNKVTEKGKDVELRCDPISGHTALYWYRQSLGQGLEFLIYFQGNSAPDKSGLPSDRFSAERTGGSVSTLTIQRTQQEDSAVYLCASSKAVSGAGEQYFGPGTRLTVT.

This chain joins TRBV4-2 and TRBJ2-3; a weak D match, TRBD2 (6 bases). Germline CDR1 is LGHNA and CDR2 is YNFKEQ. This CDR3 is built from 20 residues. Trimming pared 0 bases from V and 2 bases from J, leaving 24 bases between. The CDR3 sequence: CASSQEVGGGVSGFTDTQYF. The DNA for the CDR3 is TGTGCCAGCAGCCAAGAAGTTGGGGGTGGGGTTAGCGGATTCACAGATACGCAGTATTTT.

This CDR3 reads CASSPLQGGGDTQYF. CDR3 bases: TGTGCCAGCAGCCCACTACAGGGGGGAGGGGATACGCAGTATTTT. The gene calls are TRBV5-5 and TRBJ2-3, with a weak D call TRBD1 (8 bases). The ends were cut back, 4 bases at V and 6 bases at J, with 18 bases in the middle. The CDR3 is 15 amino acids. Germline assignment: CDR1 SGHKS and CDR2 YYEKEE (reference sequence). Full variable domain (rest looked up from reference TRBV5-5 and TRBJ2-3): DAGVTQSPTHLIKTRGQQVTLRCSPISGHKSVSWYQQVLGQGPQFIFQYYEKEERGRGNFPDRFSARQFPNYSSELNVNALLLGDSALYLCASSPLQGGGDTQYFGPGTRLTVL.

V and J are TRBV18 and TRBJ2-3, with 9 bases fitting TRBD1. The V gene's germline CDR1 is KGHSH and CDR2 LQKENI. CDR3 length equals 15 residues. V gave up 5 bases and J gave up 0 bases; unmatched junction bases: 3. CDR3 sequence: CASSTGQGSTDTQYF. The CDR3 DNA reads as TGTGCCAGCTCAACAGGACAGGGGAGCACAGATACGCAGTATTTT.